This TCR beta chain came from a study of blood T cell repertoires in COVID-19. Sequencing was performed with immunoSEQ multiplex PCR; in TCRdb, only in-frame clones are kept and a portion is missing. The table lists 250,000 to 350,000 clones, nearly 90% of them singletons, with approximately 5.4% in the top ten. V gave up 0 bases and J gave up 10 bases; unmatched junction bases: 6. The CDR3 loop spans 15 amino acids. Germline CDR1 SGHRS, CDR2 YFSETQ. Sequencing was carried out using PBMCs or T cells enriched from blood (not recorded which). This clonotype was obtained from a woman aged 30 to 39 who had recovered from COVID-19. This chain links TRBV5-1 with TRBJ1-6, with 8 bases fitting TRBD1. CDR3 residues: CASSLVAGGGSPLHF. CDR3 sequence (DNA): TGCGCCAGCAGCTTGGTGGCAGGGGGCGGCTCACCCCTCCACTTT.